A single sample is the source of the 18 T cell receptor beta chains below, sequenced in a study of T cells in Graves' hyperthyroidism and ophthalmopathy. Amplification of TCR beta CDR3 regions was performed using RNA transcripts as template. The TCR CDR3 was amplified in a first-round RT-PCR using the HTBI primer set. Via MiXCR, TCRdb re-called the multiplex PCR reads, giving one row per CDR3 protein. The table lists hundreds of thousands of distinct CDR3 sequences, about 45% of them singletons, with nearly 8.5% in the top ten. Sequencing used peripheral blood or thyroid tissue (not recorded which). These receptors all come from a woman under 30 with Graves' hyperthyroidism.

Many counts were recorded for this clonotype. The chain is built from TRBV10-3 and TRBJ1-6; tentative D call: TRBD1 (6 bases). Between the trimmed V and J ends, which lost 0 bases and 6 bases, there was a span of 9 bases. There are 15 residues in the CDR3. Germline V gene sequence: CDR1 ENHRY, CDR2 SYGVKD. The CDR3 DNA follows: TGTGCCATCAGTGAGTCGGTGGACAGTAATTCACCCCTCCACTTT. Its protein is CAISESVDSNSPLHF.

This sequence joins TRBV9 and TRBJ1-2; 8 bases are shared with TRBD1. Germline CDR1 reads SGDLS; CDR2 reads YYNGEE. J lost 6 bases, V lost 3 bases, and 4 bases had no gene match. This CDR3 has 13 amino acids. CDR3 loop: CASSETGEHGYTF. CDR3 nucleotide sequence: TGTGCCAGCAGCGAGACAGGGGAACATGGCTACACCTTC.

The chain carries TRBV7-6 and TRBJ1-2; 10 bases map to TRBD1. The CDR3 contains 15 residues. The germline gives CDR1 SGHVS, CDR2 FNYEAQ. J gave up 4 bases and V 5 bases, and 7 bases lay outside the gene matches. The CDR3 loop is CASSQEGQGSYGYTF. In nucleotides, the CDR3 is TGTGCCAGCAGCCAGGAGGGACAGGGGAGCTATGGCTACACCTTC.

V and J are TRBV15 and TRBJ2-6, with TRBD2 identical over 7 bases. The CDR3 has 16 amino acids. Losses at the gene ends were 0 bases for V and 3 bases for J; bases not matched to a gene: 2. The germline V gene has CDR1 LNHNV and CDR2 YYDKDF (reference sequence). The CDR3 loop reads CATSRDRGGGANVLTF. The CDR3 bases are TGTGCCACCAGCAGAGATCGCGGGGGTGGGGCCAACGTCCTGACTTTC.

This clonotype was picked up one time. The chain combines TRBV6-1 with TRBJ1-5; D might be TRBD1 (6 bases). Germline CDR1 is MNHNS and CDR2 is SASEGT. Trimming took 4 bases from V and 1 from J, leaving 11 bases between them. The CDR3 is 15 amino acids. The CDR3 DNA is TGTGCCAGCAGTGTTGGACAGATGAGCAATCAGCCCCAGCATTTT. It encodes CASSVGQMSNQPQHF.

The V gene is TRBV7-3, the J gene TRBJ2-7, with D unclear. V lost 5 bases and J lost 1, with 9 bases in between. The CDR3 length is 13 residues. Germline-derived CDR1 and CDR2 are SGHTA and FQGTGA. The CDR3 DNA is TGTGCCAGCAGCGCTACAGAATCCTACGAGCAGTACTTC. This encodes CASSATESYEQYF. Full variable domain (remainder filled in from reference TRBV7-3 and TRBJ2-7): GAGVSQTPSNKVTEKGKYVELRCDPISGHTALYWYRQSLGQGPEFLIYFQGTGAADDSGLPNDRFFAVRPEGSVSTLKIQRTERGDSAVYLCASSATESYEQYFGPGTRLTVT.

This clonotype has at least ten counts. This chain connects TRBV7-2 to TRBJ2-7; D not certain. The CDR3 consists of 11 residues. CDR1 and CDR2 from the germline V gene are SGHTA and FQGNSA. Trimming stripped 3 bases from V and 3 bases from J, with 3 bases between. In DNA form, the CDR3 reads TGTGCCAGCAGCTTGCTCTACGAGCAGTACTTC. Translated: CASSLLYEQYF.

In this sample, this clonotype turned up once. The CDR3 region is CASSFTRLLPRDEQYF. The DNA of the CDR3 is TGTGCCAGCAGCTTCACCCGACTTCTCCCTAGAGACGAGCAGTACTTC. The chain employs TRBV9 and TRBJ2-7, with no clear D. The germline V gene has CDR1 SGDLS and CDR2 YYNGEE. The CDR3 contains 16 residues. Trimming took off 4 bases at V and 5 bases at J, with 22 bases between the two ends.

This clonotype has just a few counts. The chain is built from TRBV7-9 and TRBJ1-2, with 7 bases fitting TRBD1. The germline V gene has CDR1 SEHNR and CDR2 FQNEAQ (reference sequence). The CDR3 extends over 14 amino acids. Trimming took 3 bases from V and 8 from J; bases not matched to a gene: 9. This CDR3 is CASSFMTGTEGYTF. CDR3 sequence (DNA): TGTGCCAGCAGCTTCATGACAGGGACGGAAGGCTACACCTTC.

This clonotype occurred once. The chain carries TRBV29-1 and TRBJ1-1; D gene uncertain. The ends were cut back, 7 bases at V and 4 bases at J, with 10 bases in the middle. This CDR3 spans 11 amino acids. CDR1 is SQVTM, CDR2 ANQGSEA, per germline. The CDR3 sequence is CSGEGGTEAFF. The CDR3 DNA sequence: TGCAGCGGAGAGGGAGGCACTGAAGCTTTCTTT.

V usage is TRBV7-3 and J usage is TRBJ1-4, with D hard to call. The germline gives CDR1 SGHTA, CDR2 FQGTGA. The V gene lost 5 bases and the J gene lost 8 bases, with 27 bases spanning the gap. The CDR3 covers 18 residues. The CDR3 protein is CASSLGSPLEISFEKLFF. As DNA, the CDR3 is TGTGCCAGCAGCCTAGGTAGCCCCTTAGAAATTTCCTTCGAAAAACTGTTTTTT.

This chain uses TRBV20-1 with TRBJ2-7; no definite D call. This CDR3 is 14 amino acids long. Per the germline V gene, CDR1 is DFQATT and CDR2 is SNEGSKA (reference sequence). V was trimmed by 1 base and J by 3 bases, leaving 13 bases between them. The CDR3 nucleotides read TGCAGTGCTAGAGGGCCTCAGGCCCTCTACGAGCAGTACTTC. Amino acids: CSARGPQALYEQYF.

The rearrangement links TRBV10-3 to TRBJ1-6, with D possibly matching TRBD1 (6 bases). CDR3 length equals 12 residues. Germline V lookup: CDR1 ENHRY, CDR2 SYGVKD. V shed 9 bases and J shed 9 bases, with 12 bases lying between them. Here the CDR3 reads CAIRDTSSPLHF. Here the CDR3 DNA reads TGTGCCATACGGGACACCTCTTCACCCCTCCACTTT.

In DNA form, the CDR3 reads TGCAGCAAACAAACAGGGGAGGACTATGGCTACACCTTC. Protein sequence: CSKQTGEDYGYTF. The chain couples TRBV29-1 to TRBJ1-2; 7 bases line up with TRBD1. V dropped 8 bases and J dropped 3; count of bases not matched to a gene: 9. The CDR3 runs to 13 residues. CDR1 and CDR2 from the germline V gene are SQVTM and ANQGSEA.

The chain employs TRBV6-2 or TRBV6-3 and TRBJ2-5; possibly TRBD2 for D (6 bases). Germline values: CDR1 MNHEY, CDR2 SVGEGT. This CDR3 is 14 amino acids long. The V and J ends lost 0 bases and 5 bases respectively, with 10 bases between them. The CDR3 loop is CASSYSWGDETQYF. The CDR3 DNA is TGTGCCAGCAGTTACTCGTGGGGGGACGAGACCCAGTACTTC.

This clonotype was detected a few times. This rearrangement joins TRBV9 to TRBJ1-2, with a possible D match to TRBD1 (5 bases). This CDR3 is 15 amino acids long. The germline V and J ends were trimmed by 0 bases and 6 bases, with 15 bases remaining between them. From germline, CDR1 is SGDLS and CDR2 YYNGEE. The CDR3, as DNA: TGTGCCAGCAGCGTAGAACCCAGGGCCGAGGATGGCTACACCTTC. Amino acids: CASSVEPRAEDGYTF. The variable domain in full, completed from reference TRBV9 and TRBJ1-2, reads DSGVTQTPKHLITATGQRVTLRCSPRSGDLSVYWYQQSLDQGLQFLIQYYNGEERAKGNILERFSAQQFPDLHSELNLSSLELGDSALYFCASSVEPRAEDGYTFGSGTRLTVV.

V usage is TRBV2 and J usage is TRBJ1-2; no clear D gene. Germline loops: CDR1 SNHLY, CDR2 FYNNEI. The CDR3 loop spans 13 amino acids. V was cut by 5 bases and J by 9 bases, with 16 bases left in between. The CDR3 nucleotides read TGTGCCAGCAGTTACTTGGGATCCTTAAGCTACACCTTC. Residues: CASSYLGSLSYTF.

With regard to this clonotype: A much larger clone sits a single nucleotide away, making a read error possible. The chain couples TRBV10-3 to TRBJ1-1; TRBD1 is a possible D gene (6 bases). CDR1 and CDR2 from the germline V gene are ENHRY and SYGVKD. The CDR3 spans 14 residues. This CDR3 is CAISEPTGNTETFF. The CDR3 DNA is TGTGCCATCAGTGAACCGACAGGAAACACTGAAACTTTCTTT.